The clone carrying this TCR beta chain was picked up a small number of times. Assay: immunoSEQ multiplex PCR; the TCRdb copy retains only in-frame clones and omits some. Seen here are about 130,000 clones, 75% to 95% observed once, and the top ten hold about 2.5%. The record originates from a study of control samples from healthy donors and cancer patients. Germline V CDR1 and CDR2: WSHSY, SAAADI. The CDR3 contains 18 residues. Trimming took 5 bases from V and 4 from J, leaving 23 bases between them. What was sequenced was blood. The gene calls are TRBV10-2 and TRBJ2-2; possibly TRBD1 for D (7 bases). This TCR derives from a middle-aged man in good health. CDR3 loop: CASSITAGGGAGTGELFF. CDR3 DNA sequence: TGCGCCAGCAGTATCACCGCCGGAGGGGGCGCGGGCACCGGGGAGCTGTTTTTT.